A single sample is the source of the 4 T cell receptor beta chains below, sequenced in a study of technical replicates of blood from several donors. TCRdb's table, derived via immunoSEQ multiplex PCR, lists solely in-frame clones and lacks some. The sample lists roughly 70,000 clones; approximately 90% were seen once. Sequences were obtained from PBMCs. The receptors derive from a human donor in good health. Some clones in this sample may be carry-over from other donors' samples.

This chain uses TRBV6-5 with TRBJ2-5; D perhaps matches TRBD2 (5 bases). Germline V gene data show CDR1 as MNHEY and CDR2 as SVGAGI. This CDR3 contains 13 residues. Trimming pared 2 bases from V and 5 bases from J, leaving 9 bases between. CDR3 amino acids: CASSYNRGETQYF. The CDR3 DNA follows: TGTGCCAGCAGTTACAATAGAGGGGAGACCCAGTACTTC.

V usage is TRBV6-5 and J usage is TRBJ2-1; the match to TRBD2 covers 8 bases. J lost 8 bases, V lost 7 bases, and 10 bases had no gene match. The CDR3 is 14 amino acids. Germline CDR1 reads MNHEY; CDR2 reads SVGAGI. CDR3: CASTRGSGGYEQFF. CDR3 coding DNA: TGTGCCAGCACTCGCGGGAGCGGGGGCTATGAGCAGTTCTTC.

The chain uses TRBV20-1 and TRBJ1-2; D ambiguous. The V end lost 6 bases, the J end lost 6 bases, and 11 bases lay between the germline ends. Germline loops: CDR1 DFQATT, CDR2 SNEGSKA (reference sequence). This CDR3 is 11 amino acids long. The DNA for the CDR3 is TGCAGTGCAAAGGAGCTGCATGGCTACACCTTC. Amino acid sequence: CSAKELHGYTF.

Judged by abundance, this clone is medium-sized. V usage is TRBV29-1 and J usage is TRBJ2-7; possible D gene TRBD1, 5 bases. With 1 base removed from V and 3 bases from J, the gap between germline ends came to 10 bases. The germline V gene encodes CDR1 SQVTM and CDR2 ANQGSEA. The CDR3 consists of 13 residues. The CDR3 here is CSVEVQANYEQYF. The CDR3 coding sequence is TGCAGCGTTGAAGTACAGGCGAACTACGAGCAGTACTTC.